The T cell receptor (beta chain) under discussion was sequenced for a study of Graves' ophthalmopathy and Graves' hyperthyroidism. New diagnoses, under 2 months' duration, and ages 18 to 65 characterized the hyperthyroidism patients. Uncontrolled infections, other autoimmune diseases, pregnancy or lactation barred patients from enrollment. Physicians reached a diagnosis by relying on clinical symptoms, serum thyroxine, TRAb, thyroid ultrasound and orbital computed tomography. In the case of this clonotype: Since a much larger clone is just one base distant, this may be a read error.

Amplified TCR beta CDR3 regions were obtained using RNA transcripts as template. HTBI primers primed a first-round RT-PCR, and a second-round multiplex PCR followed. TCRdb re-derived calls from the multiplex PCR reads in MiXCR, one entry per CDR3 protein. The table includes about 1.1 million distinct CDR3 sequences, around a third detected once. This CDR3 has 15 residues. Germline CDR1 SGHTA, CDR2 FQGNSA. Trimming shortened V by 7 bases and J by 6 bases, and 19 bases separated the two germline ends. This receptor was obtained from an adult man with Graves' hyperthyroidism. The sample taken for sequencing was peripheral blood or thyroid tissue (not recorded which). The chain employs TRBV7-2 and TRBJ1-5; D perhaps matches TRBD1 (6 bases). In DNA, the CDR3 is TGTGCCAGCAACACGGCGGGGGCGGAGGGTCAGCCCCAGCATTTT. Residues: CASNTAGAEGQPQHF.